These T cell receptor beta chains were read from a single sample in a study of vaccination and CD4 T cells after COVID-19. A single record per CDR3 protein comes from TCRdb applying MiXCR to the PCR reads. The sample lists 15,000 to 20,000 distinct CDR3 sequences, 45% to 60% occurring once. These TCRs' antigens remain unknown. Here the sequenced sample was CD4+ T cells from blood, cultured in vitro, taken before SARS-CoV-2 vaccination. The receptors shown here come from a human donor who had recovered from COVID-19. Each CDR3 is given without its conserved first and last residue. Some rows mark clone size as missing; the rest say once, few, many or name a class of expanded clone.

cdr3_length	clone_size	v_call	cdr3_aa
12	few	TRBV7-2	ASSLGTGSGEQY
13	once	TRBV2	ASSVSGIRNGEQF
17	few	TRBV20-1	SARVSRLAGGLGGETQY
13	.	TRBV28	ASSLGSLRFQPQH
12	.	TRBV20-1	SADEAGGITEQY
10	once	TRBV20-1	SAEGGTDTQY
13	.	TRBV7-2	ASSRSGRVEDTQY
9	.	TRBV2	ASSEAGSSY
12	.	TRBV15	ATSGGGSNYGYT
11	.	TRBV28	ASSIGTDYGYT
12	.	TRBV6-1	ASRSRSGANVLT
13	.	TRBV10-3	AISTGQNVGNTIY
12	.	TRBV28	ASRTTAANYGYT
12	.	TRBV12-3/TRBV12-4	ASSPYRVAGELF
14	.	TRBV18	ASSPRQGSGNNEQF
11	.	TRBV7-9	ASRSQLDAEQY
12	.	TRBV12-3/TRBV12-4	ASSLIAGGSGQY
12	.	TRBV19	ASSIGPFNYGYT
14	few	TRBV19	ASSTILRRTGGKQY
11	.	TRBV6-5	ASSLGANYGYT
12	.	TRBV27	ASRRDRGSYEQY
12	.	TRBV20-1	SASGLASTDTQY
13	.	TRBV10-3	AISDIQGDQETQY
13	.	TRBV7-9	ASSLFYSPNTEAF